This section outlines one TCR beta chain sequence together with its context. Some clones are missing from TCRdb's copy, which holds only in-frame ones; the method was immunoSEQ multiplex PCR. This table holds some 80,000 clones, about 94% found once. The data are from a study of T cell changes during pregnancy in multiple sclerosis. Trimming removed 2 bases from V and 6 bases from J; junction bases left unmatched: 10. Germline CDR1 is GTSNPN and CDR2 is SVGIG (reference sequence). The CDR3 contains 15 residues. The genes are TRBV30 and TRBJ1-1; 9 positions match TRBD1. The source was peripheral blood, collected in the third trimester of pregnancy. This TCR derives from a female donor with multiple sclerosis, enrolled in a pregnancy study. The chain's CDR3 is CAWSSGTGYFSEAFF. CDR3 bases: TGTGCCTGGAGTTCTGGGACAGGGTATTTTTCTGAAGCTTTCTTT.